Listed here are 2 T cell receptor beta chains from one sample, sequenced in a study of vaccination effects on CD4 cells after COVID-19 (dated by TCRdb to the early 2020s). In the ViraFEST assay, PBMC were stimulated with viral peptide pools, and antigen-specific CD4+ T cell clonotypes were then identified by expansion using TCR sequencing. After less than 13 days of culture, CD4+ T cells were isolated with the EasySep CD4+ T cell isolation kit. Healthy vaccine recipients had no prior SARS-CoV-2 infection, confirmed by negative nucleocapsid antibodies before and after vaccination. For these receptors, no antigen is known. Receptors were amplified or captured by the immunoSEQ multiplex PCR assay. The source is immuneACCESS, and TCRdb retained only in-frame sequences with V and J called. Part of the clones is not carried over; for the studies checked, unresolved V genes explain less than half of this, and the remainder is unexplained. The sample table contains 30,000 to 45,000 clones; only one count was recorded for roughly 70% of them. The ten largest make up approximately 22% of the sample.

Sequences were derived from CD4+ T cells from PBMCs cultured with SARS-CoV-2 spike peptides, sampled before COVID-19 vaccination. According to the study, the label for this sample's cell subset or site signals: SARS-CoV-2 spike overlapping peptide pool stimulation. The receptors were sampled from a human donor who received a COVID-19 vaccine.

The V and J genes are TRBV11-2 and TRBJ2-7; 9 nucleotides line up with TRBD1. Germline V gene lookup returns CDR1 SGHAT and CDR2 FQNNGV. The V segment lost 6 bases and the J segment 9 bases; nucleotides outside the gene matches: 15. The CDR3 is 15 residues long. The CDR3, as DNA: TGTGCCAGCAGGGGGGGGTCGAGACAGGGGGATTCGCAGTACTTC. Amino acids: CASRGGSRQGDSQYF.

The V and J genes are TRBV4-3 and TRBJ1-2; D is undetermined. The CDR3 has 12 amino acids. Germline V gene sequence: CDR1 LGHNA, CDR2 YSLEER. Trimming took 4 bases from V and 5 from J, leaving 8 bases between them. The CDR3 region has the DNA TGCGCCAGCAGCCTTGACCGATATGGCTACACCTTC. The encoded protein is CASSLDRYGYTF.